This TCR beta chain appears in the sequencing data of a study of identical twins. TCRdb reprocessed the 5' RACE reads with MiXCR, giving one entry per CDR3 protein. The sample consists of about 550,000 distinct CDR3 sequences, approximately 20% of them appearing once. V lost 3 bases and J lost 2, with 8 bases in between. The CDR3 runs 13 residues. Per germline, CDR1 MNHNY and CDR2 SVGAGI (reference sequence). A few counts support this clonotype. The data also belong to a second study, concerning yellow fever vaccine responses in identical twins.

The chain uses TRBV6-6 and TRBJ2-7; D uncertain. Source material: CD4+ T cells sorted from blood. This receptor was identified in a woman aged 18 to 35 in good health. CDR3: CASSYLPPYEQYF. CDR3 in DNA: TGTGCCAGCAGTTATTTGCCCCCCTACGAGCAGTACTTC.